This record covers a single TCR beta chain. The antigen remains undetermined. The sample comes from a study of T cell clonotyping in hematopoietic cell transplantation. Study-wide results and limits: Recipient TCR diversity dropped after transplant; expanded clonotypes rose from day 30 to 180.

Germline V lookup: CDR1 SEHNR, CDR2 FQNEAQ (reference sequence). The CDR3 length is 12 residues. Trimming left V 6 bases short and J 3 bases short, with 9 bases between. Time point denoted: recipient sample about 28 days before transplant, after cytoreduction. Blood collection times were about day -28 and days 30, 100, 180 posttransplant. The protocol was immunoSEQ multiplex PCR, while the TCRdb copy is restricted to in-frame clones and leaves out a portion. The profile shows approximately 30,000 clones, about four fifths of them singletons. The TCR originated in a man in his forties with acute myeloid leukemia. Some clones in this sample may be carry-over from other donors' samples. The starting material was peripheral blood mononuclear cells, obtained before stem cell transplant. This chain joins TRBV7-9 and TRBJ2-7; no definite D call. The CDR3 protein is CASSVGLYEQYF. CDR3 nucleotide sequence: TGTGCCAGCAGTGTGGGTCTCTACGAGCAGTACTTC.